Presented here are 15 T cell receptor beta chains from one specimen sequenced in a study of T cells in women clearing cervical HPV infection. Method: immunoSEQ multiplex PCR; TCRdb's copy keeps in-frame clones and lacks some. This repertoire includes tens of thousands of clones. The specimen sequenced was blood buffy coat. The receptors were gathered from a woman between 18 and 69 years old with a cervical HPV16 infection that either progressed to CIN3+ or cleared (not recorded which).

Comments on this clone: With the read ending 3 residues before the CDR3 end, the germline J gene is used to fill in that end. This chain uses TRBV11-2 with TRBJ1-5, with D perhaps matching TRBD1 (6 bases). This CDR3 has 15 residues. Between the trimmed V and J ends, which lost 4 bases and 0 bases, there was a span of 10 bases. In germline, CDR1 is SGHAT, CDR2 FQNNGV. CDR3 DNA, as far as it was read: TGTGCCAGCAGCTCGGGACATTTTAGCAATCAGCCC. Its protein product is CASSSGHFSNQP. The full CDR3 protein is CASSSGHFSNQPQHF.

Remarks on this clone: The CDR3 end lies 3 residues beyond the end of the read and is filled in from the germline J gene. The chain is built from TRBV5-1 and TRBJ2-1, with 11 bases matching TRBD2. The V gene's germline CDR1 is SGHRS and CDR2 YFSETQ. V trimming: 3 bases; J trimming: 6 bases; junction bases outside the gene matches: 8. The length of the CDR3 is 16 residues. The CDR3 loop is CASSSRDTSGSNEQFF. The CDR3 bases that were read are TGCGCCAGCAGCTCCCGGGACACTAGCGGGAGCAATGAG.

A word on this clone: With the read ending 3 residues before the CDR3 end, the germline J gene is used to fill in that end. The rearrangement uses TRBV5-6 and TRBJ2-3; D possibly corresponds to TRBD2 (6 bases). The CDR3 is 14 residues long. With 4 bases removed from V and 5 bases from J, the gap between germline ends came to 14 bases. CDR1 and CDR2 (germline): SGHDT, YYEEEE. This chain's CDR3 is CASSHRGIKDTQYF. CDR3 bases read: TGTGCCAGCAGCCACCGCGGGATCAAAGATACG.

In regard to this clone: With the read ending 3 residues before the CDR3 end, the germline J gene is used to fill in that end. The V gene is TRBV7-6, the J gene TRBJ2-2; 8 bases are a match to TRBD1. The CDR3 sequence is 14 residues long. Trimming cost V 8 bases and J 4 bases; bases outside gene matches: 6. CDR1 and CDR2 (germline): SGHVS, FNYEAQ. The CDR3 loop is CASSRTGPTGELFF. The DNA read from the CDR3 is TGTGCCAGCTCTAGGACAGGGCCCACCGGGGAG.

As concerns this clone: The sequenced fragment ends 3 residues before the CDR3 boundary, so the rest is inferred from the germline J gene. V is TRBV19 and J is TRBJ1-5; TRBD1 is a possible D gene (6 bases). CDR1 is LNHDA, CDR2 SQIVND, per germline (reference sequence). The CDR3 consists of 16 residues. Trimming cost V 6 bases and J 3 bases, with 18 bases left between them. The covered CDR3 bases are TGTGCCAGTAGCCTTTGGGAAGGGGGTAACAATCAGCCC. Amino acids: CASSLWEGGNNQP. In full, the CDR3 reads CASSLWEGGNNQPQHF.

Comments on this clone: At one end the junction does not follow the germline gene, possibly because of a read error. Read sequence stops 3 residues before the CDR3 end, and the germline J gene provides the missing end. This sample also contains other DNA sequences that code for the same CDR3. The chain is built from TRBV19 and TRBJ1-3; tentative D call: TRBD1 (5 bases). Per germline, CDR1 LNHDA and CDR2 SQIVND (reference sequence). This CDR3 spans 15 amino acids. The CDR3 bases that were read are TGTGCCAGTAGTATAGGACAGTTCTCTGGAAACACG. Translation gives CASSIGQFSGNT. The full CDR3 is CASSIGQFSGNTIYF.

As to this clone: The sequenced fragment ends 3 residues before the CDR3 boundary, so the rest is inferred from the germline J gene. The chain employs TRBV19 and TRBJ2-3; 10 bases match TRBD1. The CDR3 has 17 amino acids. J gave up 7 bases and V 4 bases, and 14 bases lay outside the gene matches. Germline V lookup: CDR1 LNHDA, CDR2 SQIVND (reference sequence). CDR3 amino acids: CASSTSSGTGAKNTQYF. The sequenced part of the CDR3 DNA is TGTGCCAGTAGTACGAGCTCCGGGACAGGGGCCAAAAATACG.

On this clone itself: The read finishes 3 residues shy of the CDR3 end, and the germline J gene is used to complete it. The chain has TRBV2 and TRBJ2-5; no clear D gene. The V and J ends lost 4 bases and 2 bases respectively, with 17 bases between them. This CDR3 contains 16 residues. The germline CDR1 and CDR2 sequences are SNHLY and FYNNEI. CDR3 bases read: TGTGCCAGCAGTGCAGAGGCCAATTTCTTACAAGAGACC. Translating it yields CASSAEANFLQET. The entire CDR3 protein is CASSAEANFLQETQYF.

To note about this clone: Read data end 3 residues before the CDR3 end; the end is taken from the germline J gene. The J gene is TRBJ2-5, the V gene TRBV19; D is unresolved. Trimming removed 6 bases from V and 1 base from J, with 12 bases in between. The CDR3 runs 14 residues. CDR1 LNHDA and CDR2 SQIVND come from the germline V gene (reference sequence). The CDR3 protein is CASSLRRVQETQYF. The DNA read from the CDR3 is TGTGCCAGTAGCTTACGTCGGGTCCAAGAGACC.

As for this clone: Read sequence stops 3 residues before the CDR3 end, and the germline J gene provides the missing end. The V gene is TRBV6-2 or TRBV6-3, the J gene TRBJ1-2; 7 nucleotides line up with TRBD1. Germline V gene lookup returns CDR1 MNHEY and CDR2 SVGEGT. V gave up 5 bases and J gave up 4 bases; unmatched junction bases: 7. The CDR3 is made up of 14 amino acids. Here the CDR3 reads CASSRQGSSYGYTF. The part of the CDR3 DNA that was read is TGTGCCAGCAGTCGACAGGGCTCCTCCTATGGC.

About this clone: The CDR3 extends 3 residues past the end of the read, so its final part is completed from the germline J gene. The rearrangement links TRBV5-1 to TRBJ2-5, with D possibly TRBD2 on 6 matching bases. Germline loops: CDR1 SGHRS, CDR2 YFSETQ. V lost 0 bases and J lost 6, with 15 bases in between. The CDR3 runs to 15 residues. The sequenced CDR3 bases are TGCGCCAGCAGCTTGGAACCAGCGGGTATTCAGACC. This sequence encodes CASSLEPAGIQT. The full-length CDR3 reads as CASSLEPAGIQTQYF.

On this clone: From the germline J gene comes the end of the CDR3, since the read stops 3 residues before it. The chain links TRBV20-1 to TRBJ1-2, with D possibly TRBD1 on 5 matching bases. Germline-derived CDR1 and CDR2 are DFQATT and SNEGSKA (reference sequence). The CDR3 extends over 15 amino acids. Trimming stripped 1 base from V and 7 bases from J, with 19 bases between. The CDR3 bases that were read are TGCAGTGCTAGAGTCTTAGGCAGGGTTTACTCTGGC. Its protein product is CSARVLGRVYSG. The entire CDR3 protein reads CSARVLGRVYSGYTF.

Comment on this clone: The CDR3 goes on 3 residues after the read ends, and that part is filled in from the germline J gene. V usage is TRBV10-3 and J usage is TRBJ1-1; 8 positions agree with TRBD1. The ends lost 6 bases at V and 7 bases at J; junction bases unmatched: 4. The CDR3 runs to 12 residues. From germline, CDR1 is ENHRY and CDR2 SYGVKD. The CDR3 bases that were read are TGTGCCATCAGGGGGGGGACAGGTGAA. Translating gives CAIRGGTGE. The entire CDR3 is CAIRGGTGEAFF.

As concerns this clone: The missing CDR3 end, 3 residues past where the read stops, is filled in from the germline J gene. The rearrangement links TRBV7-6 to TRBJ2-5; 7 bases align to TRBD1. J gave up 5 bases and V 5 bases, and 11 bases lay outside the gene matches. This CDR3 has 15 residues. CDR1 and CDR2 from the germline V gene are SGHVS and FNYEAQ. The CDR3 region is CASSARQGVEETQYF. CDR3 DNA, as far as it was read: TGTGCCAGCAGCGCCCGACAGGGAGTGGAGGAGACC.

CDR3 region: CASSLLAGSSYEQYF. CDR3 DNA (partial): TGTGCCAGCAGCTTACTAGCGGGATCCTCCTACGAG. J is TRBJ2-7 and V is TRBV5-4, with 10 positions matching TRBD2. Sequencing ends 3 residues short of the CDR3 end; the germline J gene provides the rest. V lost 2 bases to trimming and J lost 0 bases; unmatched junction nucleotides: 2. The CDR3 sequence is 15 residues long. CDR1 and CDR2 from the germline V gene are SGHNT and YYREEE (reference sequence).